The source of this T cell receptor (beta chain) is a study of blood T cell repertoires in COVID-19. Study information: Whether acute or convalescent, the COVID-19 samples came from the United States, Italy and Spain. PBMCs, B-cell-depleted T cells, or T cells were the source of the cDNA or gDNA that made up the material.

Germline V gene lookup returns CDR1 SGHAT and CDR2 FQNNGV. The CDR3 is made up of 14 amino acids. V shed 5 bases and J shed 1 base, with 11 bases lying between them. Original processing notes: Reference gene primer amplification in the assay estimated nucleated cell counts. The protocol was immunoSEQ multiplex PCR, while the TCRdb copy is restricted to in-frame clones and leaves out a portion. From that table come the V and J calls and clone size; the DNA was used to work out D and trimming. The top ten clones hold approximately 7.1% of a sample with 150,000 to 200,000 clones, roughly 80% of them seen once.

This TCR was recovered from a human donor in a cohort sampled during active COVID-19. The chain recombines TRBV11-2 with TRBJ2-5, with D possibly matching TRBD1 (5 bases). The sample taken for sequencing was peripheral blood. In DNA, the CDR3 is TGTGCCAGCAGCCCCCTAGGGGTCCAAGAGACCCAGTACTTC. Protein sequence: CASSPLGVQETQYF.